This TCR beta chain derives from a study of blood T cell repertoires in COVID-19. Study context: Samples representing acute and convalescent COVID-19 were sourced from the United States, Italy and Spain. In each case, the material was cDNA or gDNA derived from T cells, B-cell-depleted T cells, or PBMCs.

This clone was counted a few times. TCRdb's copy holds only in-frame clones and misses some; the assay was immunoSEQ multiplex PCR. The data show about 59,000 clones, around three quarters seen once. There are 16 residues in the CDR3. The sequencing sample was made of peripheral blood. The V and J genes are TRBV21-1 and TRBJ1-1; TRBD1 is the table's D call, not checked against the DNA. TRBV21-1 is recorded as a pseudogene. The sequence came from a man aged 55 to 69 with acute or convalescent COVID-19. CDR3: CASSKIRDRSNTEAFF. The CDR3 bases are TGTGCCAGCAGCAAAATCCGGGACAGGAGTAACACTGAAGCTTTCTTT.